This is a list of T cell receptor beta chains from one sample in a study of blood T cell repertoires in COVID-19. The protocol was immunoSEQ multiplex PCR, while the TCRdb copy is restricted to in-frame clones and leaves out a portion. Of tens of thousands of clones listed, around four fifths are singletons. Source material: peripheral blood. Receptors were obtained from a man older than 75 with active or convalescent COVID-19. CDR3s include the opening cysteine and the closing phenylalanine or tryptophan.

TRBV11-1	TRBJ1-5	CASSLSGKVNQPQHF
TRBV5-1	TRBJ2-5	CASSRPGQGASETQYF
TRBV7-8	TRBJ2-3	CASSKNPGGRTDTQYF
TRBV5-1	TRBJ1-2	CASSLVGTGPFNYGYTF
TRBV29-1	TRBJ1-5	CSVTTGGGNQPQHF
TRBV7-9	TRBJ1-2	CASSYGQTRYGYTF
TRBV24-1	TRBJ2-7	CATSDGTVSEQYF
TRBV19	TRBJ1-2	CASVAPGEIYGYTF
TRBV11-2	TRBJ1-3	CASSSGGGGRADTIYF
TRBV5-4	TRBJ2-3	CASSLEVTDTQYF
TRBV30	TRBJ1-2	CAWNQGNYGYTF
TRBV5-1	TRBJ2-1	CASREAVLLVEQFF
TRBV3-1/TRBV3-2	TRBJ2-3	CASSHAGGTDTQYF
TRBV19	TRBJ1-5	CASGTGRLHQPQHF
TRBV10-2	TRBJ1-6	CASEAVRGPNSPLHF
TRBV2	TRBJ1-2	CASTQDRDGYTF
TRBV11-2	TRBJ1-2	CASSLARGPANYGYTF
TRBV18	TRBJ2-2	CASSPAGGRNTGELFF
TRBV5-1	TRBJ2-3	CASSLALAGGTDTQYF
TRBV2	TRBJ1-1	CASTPKGGGTEAFF
TRBV7-8	TRBJ1-2	CASSLEGRGLDGYTF
TRBV28	TRBJ2-2	CASSPLRGSGELFF
TRBV29-1	TRBJ1-1	CSVVRMNTEAFF
TRBV3-1/TRBV3-2	TRBJ2-7	CASSHQAREQYF
TRBV7-2	TRBJ1-1	CASSARGGWTEAFF
TRBV12-3/TRBV12-4	TRBJ1-2	CASSPRTGFGYTF
TRBV7-2	TRBJ2-7	CASSLGPEDEQYF
TRBV19	TRBJ2-2	CASRKMDVGVGELFF
TRBV11-2	TRBJ1-6	CASTPTGPQPLHF
TRBV11-2	TRBJ2-3	CASSLSRSYDTQYF
TRBV27	TRBJ1-1	CASSFRGTRETEAFF
TRBV15	TRBJ2-1	CATPPRTSENNEQFF
TRBV28	TRBJ2-6	CASSSGGSSGANVLTF
TRBV7-2	TRBJ1-4	CASSPTGRGTNEKLFF
TRBV28	TRBJ1-2	CASNPPVAYGYTF
TRBV15	TRBJ1-2	CATRLDPFPGYTF
TRBV10-1	TRBJ1-1	CASSGEGEAFF
TRBV28	TRBJ1-6	CASSLLAGVSGSPLHF
TRBV5-1	TRBJ2-1	CASRTTGSPSNEQFF
TRBV7-3	TRBJ1-6	CASSLRENSPLHF
TRBV11-2	TRBJ1-2	CASSLRDRANGYTF
TRBV10-3	TRBJ1-2	CAITTREDYGYTF
TRBV5-1	TRBJ2-6	CASSLPVDPGGLFRSGANVLTF
TRBV30	TRBJ1-3	CAWSDRGQRFSGNTIYF
TRBV6-5	TRBJ2-3	CASTVLAGGADTQYF
TRBV9	TRBJ2-7	CASSARDGSGGFYEQYF
TRBV3-1/TRBV3-2	TRBJ2-7	CASSQSGGTNLKEQYF
TRBV11-3	TRBJ2-7	CASSPGVGKQYF
TRBV7-9	TRBJ2-1	CASSPRGGADNEQFF